The next 22 T cell receptor beta chains were all read from a single sample in a study of T cell changes during pregnancy in multiple sclerosis. Here immunoSEQ multiplex PCR was the method, and the copy in TCRdb shows in-frame clones only, minus some. The sample shows around 85,000 clones, 90% to 95% of them seen only once. The material was PBMCs, obtained in the first trimester of pregnancy. Receptors originate from a female donor in good health, serving as a control in a pregnancy study. Some clones in this sample may be carry-over from other donors' samples.

The chain uses TRBV28 and TRBJ2-7, with 9 bases fitting TRBD1. CDR1 MDHEN and CDR2 SYDVKM come from the germline V gene. This CDR3 is 15 amino acids long. Unmatched junction bases numbered 5, after V lost 2 bases and J lost 3 bases. This chain's CDR3 is CASSLGTGHLYEQYF. The CDR3 region has the DNA TGTGCCAGCAGTTTAGGGACAGGGCATCTCTACGAGCAGTACTTC.

The chain links TRBV28 to TRBJ1-1, with D perhaps TRBD1 (6 bases). V lost 9 bases and J lost 0, with 8 bases in between. The germline gives CDR1 MDHEN, CDR2 SYDVKM. This CDR3 has 12 amino acids. The CDR3 nucleotides read TGTGCCAGTAAGGGGGTGAACACTGAAGCTTTCTTT. Translation gives CASKGVNTEAFF.

V usage is TRBV28 and J usage is TRBJ1-5; D is possibly TRBD1 (5 bases). Trimming cost V 2 bases and J 3 bases, with 11 bases left between them. Germline CDR1 reads MDHEN; CDR2 reads SYDVKM. The CDR3 is 15 amino acids. CDR3 DNA: TGTGCCAGCAGTTTAGTGGGGCAAAACAATCAGCCCCAGCATTTT. This sequence encodes CASSLVGQNNQPQHF.

This sequence joins TRBV7-8 and TRBJ2-7; 9 nucleotides line up with TRBD1. Looked up from germline, CDR1 is SGHVS and CDR2 is FQNEAQ. With V trimmed by 2 bases and J by 7 bases, 9 bases remained unmatched. This CDR3 has 15 amino acids. The CDR3 DNA follows: TGTGCCAGCAGCTTATTGGGGGACAGGGTTTGGGAGCAGTACTTC. Encoded protein: CASSLLGDRVWEQYF.

This chain connects TRBV7-8 to TRBJ2-7; a weak D match, TRBD2 (5 bases). The CDR3 runs 15 residues. V lost 5 bases and J 1 base, leaving 15 bases between the germline ends. Germline values: CDR1 SGHVS, CDR2 FQNEAQ. The CDR3 sequence is CASSPIRSGSYEQYF. CDR3 nucleotides: TGTGCCAGCAGCCCCATAAGGTCGGGGTCCTACGAGCAGTACTTC. Drawing the rest from reference TRBV7-8 and TRBJ2-7, the complete variable domain is GAGVSQSPRYKVAKRGQDVALRCDPISGHVSLFWYQQALGQGPEFLTYFQNEAQLDKSGLPSDRFFAERPEGSVSTLKIQRTQQEDSAVYLCASSPIRSGSYEQYFGPGTRLTVT.

The chain carries TRBV6-5 and TRBJ2-7; TRBD2 agrees at 11 bases. Germline V lookup: CDR1 MNHEY, CDR2 SVGAGI. V gave up 8 bases and J gave up 6 bases; unmatched junction bases: 6. CDR3 length: 13 amino acids. The CDR3 DNA is TGTGCCAGCGGTAGCGGGGGGGCAGGCGAGCAGTACTTC. Encoded protein: CASGSGGAGEQYF.

This clone showed up just a few times. This sequence joins TRBV27 and TRBJ2-7; tentative D call: TRBD2 (5 bases). Trimming left V 5 bases short and J 4 bases short, with 15 bases between. Germline CDR1 reads MNHEY; CDR2 reads SMNVEV (reference sequence). This CDR3 spans 14 amino acids. CDR3 sequence (DNA): TGTGCCAGCAGTCCTCACTTAGGGAGATACGAGCAGTACTTC. Protein product: CASSPHLGRYEQYF.

The gene calls are TRBV4-2 and TRBJ1-6, with D tentatively TRBD1 (6 bases). This CDR3 comprises 16 residues. With 0 bases removed from V and 8 bases from J, the gap between germline ends came to 14 bases. Germline V gene data show CDR1 as LGHNA and CDR2 as YNFKEQ. CDR3 residues: CASSQDVQGGDSPLHF. The CDR3 DNA reads as TGTGCCAGCAGCCAAGATGTACAGGGCGGTGATTCACCCCTCCACTTT.

The chain employs TRBV5-4 and TRBJ2-7, with D maybe TRBD2 (6 bases). Germline lookup yields CDR1 SGHNT and CDR2 YYREEE (reference sequence). The CDR3 has 13 residues. The V end lost 0 bases, the J end lost 2 bases, and 6 bases lay between the germline ends. The DNA of the CDR3 is TGTGCCAGCAGCTTGGGCGGGACCTACGAGCAGTACTTC. This translates into CASSLGGTYEQYF.

CDR3 DNA: TGCGCCAGCAGCTTCCTCAGCGGGAGGGCCTGGTACGAGCAGTACTTC. Residues: CASSFLSGRAWYEQYF. The chain is built from TRBV5-1 and TRBJ2-7, with TRBD2 identical over 10 bases. CDR1 and CDR2 (germline): SGHRS, YFSETQ. With V trimmed by 2 bases and J by 4 bases, 9 bases remained unmatched. This CDR3 spans 16 amino acids.

This rearrangement joins TRBV18 to TRBJ2-1; TRBD1 agrees at 9 bases. In germline, CDR1 is KGHSH, CDR2 LQKENI. The CDR3 length is 14 residues. Trimming cost V 3 bases and J 7 bases; bases outside gene matches: 4. The CDR3 bases are TGTGCCAGCTCACCGGTCGACAGGGGGAATGAGCAGTTCTTC. It is translated as CASSPVDRGNEQFF.

This chain links TRBV7-9 with TRBJ2-2, with D uncertain. V lost 2 bases and J 1 base, leaving 5 bases between the germline ends. CDR1 and CDR2 from the germline V gene are SEHNR and FQNEAQ (reference sequence). The CDR3 consists of 14 residues. The CDR3 region is CASSLSGNTGELFF. Here the CDR3 DNA reads TGTGCCAGCAGCTTATCGGGGAACACCGGGGAGCTGTTTTTT.

The J gene is TRBJ1-2, the V gene TRBV7-9, with D possibly being TRBD1 (5 bases). The CDR3 length is 12 residues. Germline V gene data show CDR1 as SEHNR and CDR2 as FQNEAQ (reference sequence). Deletions cut 5 bases from V and 8 bases from J, with 12 bases between. The chain's CDR3 is CASSPAGVGYTF. In DNA form, the CDR3 reads TGTGCCAGCAGCCCCGCGGGGGTCGGCTACACCTTC.

The DNA for the CDR3 is TGTGCCATCGGGCAGGGGCAGGGCGAGCAGTACTTC. Residues: CAIGQGQGEQYF. The chain links TRBV10-3 to TRBJ2-7, with a weak D call TRBD1 (6 bases). The germline V gene encodes CDR1 ENHRY and CDR2 SYGVKD. This CDR3 comprises 12 residues. V dropped 8 bases and J dropped 6 bases, with 14 bases sitting between them.

The chain employs TRBV9 and TRBJ2-1, with 7 bases lining up with TRBD1. The CDR3 sequence is 16 residues long. Trimming at V came to 0 bases and at J to 0 bases, leaving 3 bases not matched to a gene. Germline loops: CDR1 SGDLS, CDR2 YYNGEE. CDR3 in amino acids: CASSVGTGGSYNEQFF. The CDR3 bases are TGTGCCAGCAGCGTAGGGACAGGCGGCTCCTACAATGAGCAGTTCTTC.

The chain joins TRBV12-1 to TRBJ1-5; TRBD1, the table's D call, lacks a check against the DNA. TRBV12-1 is reported as a pseudogene. This CDR3 is built from 14 residues. The CDR3 sequence is CASSFVGTLEPQHF. In DNA form, the CDR3 reads TGTGCCAGCAGCTTTGTTGGCACCCTGGAGCCCCAGCATTTT.

CDR3 sequence: CASSRRPRRGQRTDTQYF. CDR3 DNA sequence: TGTGCCAGCAGCCGCCGGCCTCGCAGGGGGCAACGCACAGATACGCAGTATTTT. The chain recombines TRBV28 with TRBJ2-3; 8 bases fit TRBD1. This CDR3 has 18 amino acids. Per germline, CDR1 MDHEN and CDR2 SYDVKM. Trimming cost V 6 bases and J 1 base; bases outside gene matches: 15.

This chain joins TRBV5-4 and TRBJ2-1; D not certain. Per germline, CDR1 SGHNT and CDR2 YYREEE (reference sequence). There are 16 residues in the CDR3. V gave up 4 bases and J gave up 0 bases, with 14 bases separating them. This CDR3 is CASSPLPQSSYNEQFF. CDR3 DNA: TGTGCCAGCAGCCCTCTACCACAGAGCTCCTACAATGAGCAGTTCTTC. Full variable domain (remainder filled in from reference TRBV5-4 and TRBJ2-1): ETGVTQSPTHLIKTRGQQVTLRCSSQSGHNTVSWYQQALGQGPQFIFQYYREEENGRGNFPPRFSGLQFPNYSSELNVNALELDDSALYLCASSPLPQSSYNEQFFGPGTRLTVL.

This clone was recorded once. V is TRBV7-3 and J is TRBJ2-3; possible D gene TRBD2, 6 bases. The CDR3 spans 15 residues. V was trimmed by 5 bases and J by 3 bases, leaving 15 bases between them. Germline CDR1 reads SGHTA; CDR2 reads FQGTGA. The CDR3 sequence is CASSPHSGETDTQYF. The CDR3 region has the DNA TGTGCCAGCAGCCCCCATTCGGGAGAGACAGATACGCAGTATTTT.

This clone was counted a single time. The DNA of the CDR3 is TGTGCCAGCAGCTTAATCTCCAATGAGCAGTTCTTC. It codes for CASSLISNEQFF. This sequence joins TRBV5-6 and TRBJ2-1, with D unclear. The CDR3 has 12 amino acids. Trimming pared 2 bases from V and 6 bases from J, leaving 6 bases between. Germline V CDR1 and CDR2: SGHDT, YYEEEE.

The chain employs TRBV29-1 and TRBJ2-1, with D perhaps TRBD2 (6 bases). This CDR3 contains 15 residues. The ends were cut back, 1 base at V and 0 bases at J, with 10 bases in the middle. Germline CDR1 reads SQVTM; CDR2 reads ANQGSEA. The chain's CDR3 is CSVEGHGGSYNEQFF. The DNA for the CDR3 is TGCAGCGTTGAAGGGCACGGGGGCTCCTACAATGAGCAGTTCTTC.

V usage is TRBV5-1 and J usage is TRBJ1-1; D is possibly TRBD1 (6 bases). This CDR3 spans 14 amino acids. The germline gives CDR1 SGHRS, CDR2 YFSETQ. V dropped 4 bases and J dropped 3 bases, with 13 bases sitting between them. The CDR3 DNA is TGCGCCAGCAGCAGAACAGGGAGGGACACTGAAGCTTTCTTT. This gives the protein CASSRTGRDTEAFF.